This TCR beta chain came from a study of T cells after yellow fever vaccination. TCRdb redid the calling of the 5' RACE reads with MiXCR, one entry per CDR3 protein. The sample has under 400,000 distinct CDR3 sequences; about an eighth are singletons. CDR1 KGHDR and CDR2 SFDVKD come from the germline V gene. The CDR3 is made up of 14 amino acids. V was clipped by 8 bases and J by 2 bases, with 13 bases between them. This rearrangement joins TRBV24-1 to TRBJ2-3, with a possible D match to TRBD1 (6 bases). The sequence came from a man aged 18 to 30 who received the YFV17D yellow fever vaccine. The sample here was CD4+ T cells sorted from PBMCs, taken 15 days after the yellow fever booster vaccination. Here the CDR3 DNA reads TGTGCCACCACCGGGACATCTTACACAGATACGCAGTATTTT. Translation gives CATTGTSYTDTQYF.